The clone carrying this TCR beta chain was seen only a few times. These data belong to a study of cytomegalovirus exposure and HLA in healthy donors. Primers included in the PCR were 60 Vbeta and 13 Jbeta primers. Some clones are missing from TCRdb's copy, which holds only in-frame ones; the method was immunoSEQ multiplex PCR. The sample contains 150,000 to 200,000 clones, around 85% of which appear only once. The CDR3 has 15 amino acids. V shed 6 bases and J 3 bases; nucleotides not matched to a gene: 11. Germline CDR1 is MNHEY and CDR2 is SVGAGI. Sequences were obtained from PBMCs. The receptor was derived from a male donor in good health and CMV-seronegative. The chain employs TRBV6-5 and TRBJ2-7, with 7 nucleotides matching TRBD2. The CDR3 spells CASSLAAGRIYEQYF. Written as DNA, the CDR3 is TGTGCCAGCAGCCTTGCGGCCGGGAGGATCTACGAGCAGTACTTC.